This passage covers 32 T cell receptor beta chains from one sample sequenced in a study of cytomegalovirus exposure and HLA in healthy donors. Both 60 Vbeta primers and 13 Jbeta primers went into the PCR. TCRdb's table, derived via immunoSEQ multiplex PCR, lists solely in-frame clones and lacks some. The listing contains tens of thousands of clones. The source material was PBMCs. The receptors were sampled from a woman aged 40 to 50 in good health and CMV-seronegative.

The CDR3 loop is CASTFRAPTEAFF. In DNA form, the CDR3 reads TGTGCCAGCACATTCAGGGCGCCCACTGAAGCTTTCTTT. The chain employs TRBV28 and TRBJ1-1, with D perhaps matching TRBD1 (5 bases). The V and J ends lost 7 bases and 4 bases respectively, with 13 bases between them. The CDR3 is 13 residues long. Germline CDR1 MDHEN, CDR2 SYDVKM.

The chain joins TRBV11-2 to TRBJ1-1, with D tentatively TRBD1 (5 bases). Germline CDR1 reads SGHAT; CDR2 reads FQNNGV. The V end was cut by 0 bases, the J end by 8 bases, with 13 bases between. CDR3 length: 14 amino acids. The CDR3 DNA follows: TGTGCCAGCAGCTTAGAGGCCCCTTGGGGCGAAGCTTTCTTT. This gives the protein CASSLEAPWGEAFF.

V and J are TRBV19 and TRBJ2-5, with D possibly TRBD2 on 6 matching bases. This CDR3 region has 16 residues. V was pared by 5 bases and J by 2 bases, with 18 bases between. Germline V CDR1 and CDR2: LNHDA, SQIVND (reference sequence). In nucleotides, the CDR3 is TGTGCCAGTAGTCGTGCCGGGACTTTTATTCAAGAGACCCAGTACTTC. This codes for CASSRAGTFIQETQYF. Based on the CDR3 plus reference TRBV19 and TRBJ2-5, the full variable domain is DGGITQSPKYLFRKEGQNVTLSCEQNLNHDAMYWYRQDPGQGLRLIYYSQIVNDFQKGDIAEGYSVSREKKESFPLTVTSAQKNPTAFYLCASSRAGTFIQETQYFGPGTRLLVL.

The chain joins TRBV19 to TRBJ2-7; 9 bases fit TRBD1. From germline, CDR1 is LNHDA and CDR2 SQIVND (reference sequence). The trim removed 4 bases at V and 2 bases at J, leaving 6 bases unmatched. The CDR3 has 15 amino acids. This CDR3 is CASSTKGQGAYEQYF. CDR3 sequence (DNA): TGTGCCAGTAGTACTAAGGGACAGGGAGCCTACGAGCAGTACTTC.

CDR3 nucleotides: TGTGCCAGCAGCCAAGATCGGGGGACGGATACGCAGTATTTT. Protein: CASSQDRGTDTQYF. The chain recombines TRBV4-2 with TRBJ2-3; D perhaps matches TRBD2 (6 bases). V lost 0 bases, J lost 6 bases, and 10 bases lay in between. In germline, CDR1 is LGHNA, CDR2 YNFKEQ. This CDR3 contains 14 residues.

The rearrangement links TRBV7-3 to TRBJ2-3, with D possibly being TRBD1 (5 bases). V lost 1 base and J 9 bases, leaving 14 bases between the germline ends. Germline CDR1 and CDR2: SGHTA and FQGTGA. The CDR3 totals 14 residues. Here the CDR3 reads CASSLSGAATTQYF. CDR3 sequence (DNA): TGTGCCAGCAGCTTAAGTGGGGCGGCAACCACGCAGTATTTT.

CDR3 bases: TGTGCCAGTATTAGACAGGCCAACTCTGGAAACACCATATATTTT. Encoded protein: CASIRQANSGNTIYF. V gene TRBV19 combines with J gene TRBJ1-3; weak D call: TRBD1 (6 bases). The CDR3 is 15 amino acids. V was clipped by 7 bases and J by 0 bases, with 13 bases between them. Germline V gene sequence: CDR1 LNHDA, CDR2 SQIVND (reference sequence).

The gene calls are TRBV7-8 and TRBJ2-1; TRBD2 agrees at 11 bases. There are 20 residues in the CDR3. Germline assignment: CDR1 SGHVS and CDR2 FQNEAQ. The V segment lost 1 base and the J segment 0 bases; nucleotides outside the gene matches: 11. The DNA for the CDR3 is TGTGCCAGCAGCTTAGTCCGGAGACTAGCGGGGACCTACTCCTACAATGAGCAGTTCTTC. It is translated as CASSLVRRLAGTYSYNEQFF.

The rearrangement joins TRBV18 to TRBJ1-4; 8 positions agree with TRBD1. The V gene's germline CDR1 is KGHSH and CDR2 LQKENI. The CDR3 consists of 15 residues. V dropped 4 bases and J dropped 8; count of bases not matched to a gene: 9. The CDR3, as DNA: TGTGCCAGCTCACTCGAAACCGGGACAGGAGAAAAACTGTTTTTT. This gives the protein CASSLETGTGEKLFF.

The V and J genes are TRBV19 and TRBJ1-1; D possibly corresponds to TRBD1 (5 bases). CDR3 length: 14 amino acids. The germline CDR1 and CDR2 sequences are LNHDA and SQIVND (reference sequence). V lost 3 bases and J lost 3, with 11 bases in between. The CDR3 DNA follows: TGTGCCAGTAGTATCGGGGGATGGGACACTGAAGCTTTCTTT. This sequence encodes CASSIGGWDTEAFF.

V gene TRBV18 combines with J gene TRBJ2-7; weak D call: TRBD2 (5 bases). The germline CDR1 and CDR2 sequences are KGHSH and LQKENI. There are 14 residues in the CDR3. V lost 3 bases and J lost 0, with 9 bases in between. CDR3 in amino acids: CASSPLGSSYEQYF. CDR3 in DNA: TGTGCCAGCTCACCTCTGGGGAGCTCCTACGAGCAGTACTTC.

The J gene is TRBJ2-7, the V gene TRBV18; tentative D call: TRBD2 (5 bases). Germline assignment: CDR1 KGHSH and CDR2 LQKENI. CDR3 length: 16 amino acids. V was pared by 2 bases and J by 6 bases, with 20 bases between. CDR3 nucleotide sequence: TGTGCCAGCTCACCAGACCTAGGGCAGCGGAGCCGCGAGCAGTACTTC. Its translation is CASSPDLGQRSREQYF.

The genes are TRBV18 and TRBJ1-5; 7 bases are shared with TRBD1. The CDR3 runs 16 residues. Germline CDR1 and CDR2: KGHSH and LQKENI. Losses at the gene ends were 4 bases for V and 1 base for J; bases not matched to a gene: 7. The chain's CDR3 is CASSLSTGRSNQPQHF. CDR3 nucleotides: TGTGCCAGCTCACTATCGACAGGGAGAAGCAATCAGCCCCAGCATTTT.

The rearrangement joins TRBV20-1 to TRBJ1-1; TRBD1 might be the D (5 bases). This CDR3 is built from 11 residues. Deletions cut 5 bases from V and 6 bases from J, with 10 bases between. In germline, CDR1 is DFQATT, CDR2 SNEGSKA (reference sequence). CDR3 loop: CSAGDYPEAFF. CDR3 nucleotide sequence: TGCAGTGCTGGGGACTACCCTGAAGCTTTCTTT.

The CDR3: CASSPVPLDSGSGTDTQYF. The CDR3 DNA reads as TGCGCCAGCAGCCCGGTTCCCCTTGACTCGGGGAGCGGCACAGATACGCAGTATTTT. This sequence joins TRBV5-1 and TRBJ2-3, with D tentatively TRBD2 (5 bases). CDR3 length: 19 amino acids. Trimming cost V 4 bases and J 1 base, with 25 bases left between them. Germline V gene data show CDR1 as SGHRS and CDR2 as YFSETQ.

The J gene is TRBJ2-7, the V gene TRBV5-6; 7 bases match TRBD1. The V segment lost 0 bases and the J segment 2 bases; nucleotides outside the gene matches: 8. The CDR3 consists of 16 residues. Germline lookup yields CDR1 SGHDT and CDR2 YYEEEE. The CDR3 bases are TGTGCCAGCAGCTTGGTTAGCCCGGGACAGACCTACGAGCAGTACTTC. This codes for CASSLVSPGQTYEQYF.

The chain couples TRBV15 to TRBJ2-1; 16 bases are shared with TRBD2. Germline trimming cut 5 bases from V and 12 bases from J; bases unmatched to any gene: 7. Per germline, CDR1 LNHNV and CDR2 YYDKDF (reference sequence). The CDR3 has 15 amino acids. The CDR3 spells CATSSGGLAGGRQFF. The CDR3, as DNA: TGTGCCACCAGCTCGGGGGGACTAGCGGGAGGGCGGCAGTTCTTC.

The chain uses TRBV7-9 and TRBJ2-3, with D unclear. Trimming stripped 2 bases from V and 0 bases from J, with 9 bases between. This CDR3 contains 15 residues. Germline assignment: CDR1 SEHNR and CDR2 FQNEAQ (reference sequence). CDR3 residues: CASSLRRSSTDTQYF. The CDR3 DNA reads as TGTGCCAGCAGCTTAAGGAGATCTAGCACAGATACGCAGTATTTT.

The chain joins TRBV10-2 to TRBJ2-1; TRBD2 aligns across 12 bases. Germline values: CDR1 WSHSY, CDR2 SAAADI. There are 15 residues in the CDR3. The V and J ends lost 4 bases and 8 bases, in that order; junction bases with no gene match: 6. CDR3 sequence: CASSGGLAGYYEQFF. CDR3 bases: TGCGCCAGCAGTGGCGGACTAGCGGGATATTATGAGCAGTTCTTC.

The rearrangement joins TRBV9 to TRBJ2-3; 8 bases align to TRBD1. The germline V gene has CDR1 SGDLS and CDR2 YYNGEE. The CDR3 extends over 16 amino acids. V gave up 4 bases and J gave up 4 bases; unmatched junction bases: 11. The CDR3 is CASSPEGQGAPDTQYF. CDR3 nucleotides: TGTGCCAGCAGCCCCGAAGGACAGGGAGCCCCAGATACGCAGTATTTT.

The gene calls are TRBV30 and TRBJ1-4; tentatively, D is TRBD1 (5 bases). The germline V gene has CDR1 GTSNPN and CDR2 SVGIG (reference sequence). Between the trimmed V and J ends, which lost 3 bases and 3 bases, there was a span of 20 bases. The length of the CDR3 is 17 residues. The CDR3 reads CAWSGGGTLAANEKLFF. CDR3 nucleotide sequence: TGTGCCTGGAGCGGGGGGGGGACTCTGGCGGCTAATGAAAAACTGTTTTTT.

A note on this clone: Distinct nucleotide sequences in the sample also encode this CDR3. This rearrangement joins TRBV28 to TRBJ1-2; 9 nucleotides line up with TRBD1. CDR3 length equals 14 residues. In germline, CDR1 is MDHEN, CDR2 SYDVKM. V was pared by 3 bases and J by 8 bases, with 7 bases of the junction left unmatched. This CDR3 is CASSFSGTGYGYTF. The CDR3 region has the DNA TGTGCCAGCAGTTTCTCAGGGACAGGGTACGGCTACACCTTC.

This chain joins TRBV4-2 and TRBJ2-7; TRBD1 agrees at 9 bases. The CDR3 covers 17 residues. CDR1 and CDR2 (germline): LGHNA, YNFKEQ. The junction had 11 bases not matched to a gene; V was cut back by 4 bases and J by 1 base. In DNA form, the CDR3 reads TGTGCCAGCAGCCTAACTACCGGACAGGGGATTTCCTACGAGCAGTACTTC. It translates to CASSLTTGQGISYEQYF.

The J gene is TRBJ2-3, the V gene TRBV9; TRBD2 aligns across 12 bases. V lost 3 bases to trimming and J lost 4 bases; unmatched junction nucleotides: 6. The germline V gene has CDR1 SGDLS and CDR2 YYNGEE. This CDR3 has 16 amino acids. The CDR3 DNA follows: TGTGCCAGCAGCGCCGAGACTAGCGGGGGCGCAGATACGCAGTATTTT. It yields the protein CASSAETSGGADTQYF.

The chain carries TRBV5-6 and TRBJ2-4; 14 bases agree with TRBD2. With V trimmed by 6 bases and J by 1 base, 9 bases remained unmatched. The CDR3 is made up of 18 amino acids. Germline loops: CDR1 SGHDT, CDR2 YYEEEE. The CDR3 here is CASTRLAGGPSAKNIQYF. The CDR3 DNA reads TGTGCCAGCACCCGACTAGCGGGAGGGCCTTCGGCCAAAAACATTCAGTACTTC.

The chain joins TRBV6-5 to TRBJ2-1; a weak D match, TRBD2 (6 bases). The germline CDR1 and CDR2 sequences are MNHEY and SVGAGI. The CDR3 loop spans 14 amino acids. Trimming left V 6 bases short and J 6 bases short, with 15 bases between. The CDR3 region is CASRRVEGTNEQFF. The CDR3 DNA follows: TGTGCCAGCAGGAGGGTGGAGGGGACCAATGAGCAGTTCTTC.

To note about this clone: Other nucleotide sequences from this sample produce the same CDR3. The chain carries TRBV5-6 and TRBJ2-3; no definite D call. CDR1 and CDR2 from the germline V gene are SGHDT and YYEEEE. Trimming took 0 bases from V and 0 from J, leaving 11 bases between them. CDR3 length equals 16 residues. The CDR3 DNA sequence: TGTGCCAGCAGCTTGGGGCTGTCTTCTAGCACAGATACGCAGTATTTT. The encoded protein is CASSLGLSSSTDTQYF.

The chain recombines TRBV5-6 with TRBJ2-2; tentatively, D is TRBD1 (6 bases). CDR3 size: 15 residues. From germline, CDR1 is SGHDT and CDR2 YYEEEE. V gave up 4 bases and J gave up 3 bases, with 13 bases separating them. Written as DNA, the CDR3 is TGTGCCAGCAGCGCGAATACAGGGTACACCGGGGAGCTGTTTTTT. Translation: CASSANTGYTGELFF.

The chain is built from TRBV18 and TRBJ2-7; 9 bases are a match to TRBD2. CDR1 and CDR2 from the germline V gene are KGHSH and LQKENI. V lost 3 bases to trimming and J lost 3 bases; unmatched junction nucleotides: 6. This CDR3 spans 15 amino acids. In DNA, the CDR3 is TGTGCCAGCTCACCGTCGGCTAGCGGGGACTACGAGCAGTACTTC. Its protein product is CASSPSASGDYEQYF.

V is TRBV4-1 and J is TRBJ1-2; D is ambiguous. The CDR3 length is 14 residues. V lost 0 bases and J 8 bases, leaving 13 bases between the germline ends. Germline values: CDR1 MGHRA, CDR2 YSYEKL. The DNA for the CDR3 is TGCGCCAGCAGCCAAGAAGCGGACGTGCGAGGCTACACCTTC. Its translation: CASSQEADVRGYTF.

J is TRBJ1-3 and V is TRBV5-1; D is perhaps TRBD1 (5 bases). The germline gives CDR1 SGHRS, CDR2 YFSETQ. CDR3 length: 16 residues. Trimming left V 0 bases short and J 0 bases short, with 10 bases between. The CDR3 here is CASSLDQTGSGNTIYF. CDR3 nucleotide sequence: TGCGCCAGCAGCTTGGACCAAACAGGCTCTGGAAACACCATATATTTT.

The V gene is TRBV28, the J gene TRBJ1-2; a weak D match, TRBD1 (6 bases). Germline V gene data show CDR1 as MDHEN and CDR2 as SYDVKM. This CDR3 spans 12 amino acids. Trimming shortened V by 6 bases and J by 8 bases, and 13 bases separated the two germline ends. CDR3 loop: CASRRTAVGYTF. The CDR3 DNA reads as TGTGCCAGCAGGAGGACAGCGGTAGGCTACACCTTC.